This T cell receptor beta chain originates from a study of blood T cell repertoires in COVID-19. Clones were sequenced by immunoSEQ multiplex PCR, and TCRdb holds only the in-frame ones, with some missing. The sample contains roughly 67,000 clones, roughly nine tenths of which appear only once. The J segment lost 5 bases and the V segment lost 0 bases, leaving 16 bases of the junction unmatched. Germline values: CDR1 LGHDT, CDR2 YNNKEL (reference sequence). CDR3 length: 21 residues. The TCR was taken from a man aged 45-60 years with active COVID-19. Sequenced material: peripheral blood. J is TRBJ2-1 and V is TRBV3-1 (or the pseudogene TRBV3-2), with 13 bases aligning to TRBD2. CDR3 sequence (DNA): TGTGCCAGCAGCCAAGAAAACAGGGGACTAGCGGGAAAGTTGCGGCACAATGAGCAGTTCTTC. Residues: CASSQENRGLAGKLRHNEQFF.